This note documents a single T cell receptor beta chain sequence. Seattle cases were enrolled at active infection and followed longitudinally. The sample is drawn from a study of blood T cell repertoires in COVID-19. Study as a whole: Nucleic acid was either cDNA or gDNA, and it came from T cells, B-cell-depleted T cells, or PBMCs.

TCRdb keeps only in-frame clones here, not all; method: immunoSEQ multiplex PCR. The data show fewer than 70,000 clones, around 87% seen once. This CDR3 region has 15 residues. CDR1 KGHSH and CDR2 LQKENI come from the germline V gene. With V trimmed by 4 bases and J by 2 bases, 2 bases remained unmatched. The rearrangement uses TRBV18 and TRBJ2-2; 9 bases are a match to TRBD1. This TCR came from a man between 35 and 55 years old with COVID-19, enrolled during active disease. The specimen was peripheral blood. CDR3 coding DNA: TGTGCCAGCTCACGGGACAGGGAAAACACCGGGGAGCTGTTTTTT. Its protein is CASSRDRENTGELFF.